This note documents a single T cell receptor beta chain sequence. The antigen remains unidentified. This record belongs to a study of T cells in Graves' hyperthyroidism and ophthalmopathy. Subjects aged 18 to 65 presented with newly diagnosed hyperthyroidism of less than 2 months' duration. At first hyperthyroidism diagnosis, before any ophthalmopathy symptoms, the blood sample was collected. Researchers amplified the TCR beta CDR3 regions from RNA transcripts. In the first-round RT-PCR of the TCR CDR3, the HTBI primer set was used. MiXCR, applied by TCRdb to the multiplex PCR reads, yields one record per CDR3 protein. The sample includes about 300,000 distinct CDR3 sequences, roughly 15% of them seen just once. Overall study findings and caveats: The authors' 13 V-J model separated ophthalmopathy from stable hyperthyroidism. The blood repertoire included most of the expanded thyroid clonotypes above 0.001.

The clonotype originates from a woman aged 25 to 39 with Graves' hyperthyroidism that later progressed to Graves' ophthalmopathy. Sample: blood.

Written as DNA, the CDR3 is TGCAGTGCTCCTAGGACTCTTTCCCCGGGGGTTTATAGCAATCAGCCCCAGCATTTT. This translates into CSAPRTLSPGVYSNQPQHF. The V call is TRBV20-1, the J call TRBJ1-5; maybe TRBD1 (5 bases). The CDR3 totals 19 residues. Germline assignment: CDR1 DFQATT and CDR2 SNEGSKA (reference sequence). V was clipped by 5 bases and J by 0 bases, with 26 bases between them.